The 32 T cell receptor beta chains in this list originate from one sample, sequenced in a study of spatial heterogeneity in lung cancer. Time point of the sample: sample taken at primary tumor resection. Material for sequencing was whole RNA from tumor, nontumor lung or frozen PBMC, left unsorted. Via MiXCR, TCRdb re-called the 5' RACE reads, giving one row per CDR3 protein. The sample shows 26,000 or so distinct CDR3 sequences, 7.5% to 9.5% of them seen only once. The sample consisted of PBMCs, taken at surgery. These receptors all come from a female donor with early-stage non-small cell lung cancer.

This clonotype was observed many times. The chain combines TRBV27 with TRBJ2-5; TRBD2 matches at 12 bases. Trimming removed 5 bases from V and 4 bases from J; junction bases left unmatched: 8. Germline V gene data show CDR1 as MNHEY and CDR2 as SMNVEV (reference sequence). The CDR3 is 16 residues long. In nucleotides, the CDR3 is TGTGCCAGCAGTCCAGGACTAGCGGGGTTCGGAGAGACCCAGTACTTC. Protein: CASSPGLAGFGETQYF.

Only a few counts were recorded for this clonotype. V usage is TRBV19 and J usage is TRBJ2-3, with D perhaps TRBD1 or TRBD2 (5 bases each). Germline V gene lookup returns CDR1 LNHDA and CDR2 SQIVND (reference sequence). V was shortened by 2 bases and J by 1 base, with 13 bases between the two germline ends. There are 16 residues in the CDR3. CDR3 in amino acids: CASSIPGKGGTDTQYF. The CDR3 DNA reads TGTGCCAGTAGTATACCCGGGAAAGGGGGCACAGATACGCAGTATTTT.

This clonotype occurred many times. This rearrangement joins TRBV27 to TRBJ2-3, with D hard to call. The CDR3 contains 14 residues. CDR1 is MNHEY and CDR2 is SMNVEV in the germline V gene (reference sequence). V lost 0 bases and J 2 bases, leaving 6 bases between the germline ends. For the CDR3, the DNA is TGTGCCAGCAGTTTATCCAGAAACACAGATACGCAGTATTTT. As protein: CASSLSRNTDTQYF.

There are many counts of this clonotype. The chain links TRBV11-2 to TRBJ2-1; TRBD1 matches 8 bases. V shed 3 bases and J 7 bases; nucleotides not matched to a gene: 14. The CDR3 sequence is 17 residues long. Germline V gene data show CDR1 as SGHAT and CDR2 as FQNNGV. CDR3 sequence: CASSFTSWVTGANEQFF. DNA of the CDR3: TGTGCCAGCAGCTTCACCAGCTGGGTGACAGGGGCAAATGAGCAGTTCTTC.

This clonotype was counted ten times or more. The chain employs TRBV12-3 or TRBV12-4 and TRBJ2-3; 7 positions agree with TRBD2. The CDR3 contains 15 residues. V was clipped by 8 bases and J by 1 base; unmatched bases: 9. The CDR3 sequence is CASCMWLAGTDTQYF. The DNA for the CDR3 is TGTGCCAGCTGTATGTGGCTAGCGGGCACAGATACGCAGTATTTT.

This clonotype was observed many times. J is TRBJ2-7 and V is TRBV10-3; 12 nucleotides align to TRBD2. CDR3 length equals 15 residues. CDR1 is ENHRY, CDR2 SYGVKD, per germline. V trimming: 3 bases; J trimming: 3 bases; junction bases outside the gene matches: 3. The CDR3 spells CAISDPGLAGYEQYV. In DNA, the CDR3 is TGTGCCATCAGTGACCCGGGACTAGCGGGCTACGAGCAGTACGTC.

V gene TRBV20-1 combines with J gene TRBJ2-2; 8 bases are a match to TRBD2. The CDR3 runs to 17 residues. Losses at the gene ends were 4 bases for V and 3 bases for J; bases not matched to a gene: 13. Germline V gene lookup returns CDR1 DFQATT and CDR2 SNEGSKA (reference sequence). CDR3 residues: CSAIKTKGLGYTGELFF. In DNA form, the CDR3 reads TGCAGTGCTATAAAAACCAAGGGACTAGGGTACACCGGGGAGCTGTTTTTT.

This clonotype has more than one count but fewer than ten. The chain carries TRBV6-2 or TRBV6-3 and TRBJ2-1, with D unclear. Trimming took 0 bases from V and 9 from J, leaving 9 bases between them. The germline gives CDR1 MNHEY, CDR2 SVGEGT. The CDR3 has 13 amino acids. DNA of the CDR3: TGTGCCAGCAGTTACTCGGAGCGAAGTGAGCAGTTCTTC. It specifies CASSYSERSEQFF.

This clonotype was recorded at least ten times. The chain is built from TRBV13 and TRBJ2-7; D remains unclear. This CDR3 has 14 residues. V was cut by 0 bases and J by 0 bases, with 6 bases left in between. CDR1 and CDR2 (germline): PRHDT, FYEKMQ (reference sequence). CDR3 residues: CASSLGQVSYEQYV. As DNA, the CDR3 is TGTGCCAGCAGCTTAGGCCAGGTCTCCTACGAGCAGTACGTC.

This clonotype has just a few counts. The rearrangement uses TRBV6-1 and TRBJ2-5, with TRBD2 matching 8 bases. V dropped 6 bases and J dropped 5; count of bases not matched to a gene: 17. Germline CDR1 is MNHNS and CDR2 is SASEGT. The CDR3 has 17 amino acids. The CDR3 is CASSGRTSPSSGETQYF. Written as DNA, the CDR3 is TGTGCCAGCAGCGGGAGGACTAGCCCGAGTTCCGGTGAGACCCAGTACTTC.

In its sample, this clonotype was seen many times. CDR3 sequence: CASSPGPGQGSDEQFF. CDR3 bases: TGTGCCAGCTCACCAGGACCGGGACAGGGGAGCGATGAGCAGTTCTTC. The genes are TRBV18 and TRBJ2-1, with 10 positions matching TRBD1. Germline V lookup: CDR1 KGHSH, CDR2 LQKENI. CDR3 length equals 16 residues. Losses at the gene ends were 2 bases for V and 8 bases for J; bases not matched to a gene: 9.

At least ten counts were recorded for this clonotype. The J gene is TRBJ1-5, the V gene TRBV2; unclear D gene. The CDR3 extends over 13 amino acids. Per the germline V gene, CDR1 is SNHLY and CDR2 is FYNNEI. V was clipped by 4 bases and J by 4 bases, with 8 bases between them. CDR3 residues: CASSGRDNQPQHF. The CDR3 DNA reads as TGTGCCAGCAGTGGCCGCGATAATCAGCCCCAGCATTTT.

The sample holds many counts of this clonotype. The J gene is TRBJ2-3, the V gene TRBV9, with 8 bases lining up with TRBD2. This CDR3 has 17 residues. Germline-derived CDR1 and CDR2 are SGDLS and YYNGEE. With V trimmed by 3 bases and J by 0 bases, 9 bases remained unmatched. CDR3: CASSDPWGGRSTDTQYF. The CDR3 DNA reads as TGTGCCAGCAGCGACCCTTGGGGCGGGAGGAGCACAGATACGCAGTATTTT.

Only a few counts were recorded for this clonotype. The chain recombines TRBV6-2 or TRBV6-3 with TRBJ2-2; the D is unclear. The CDR3 sequence is 17 residues long. The germline V and J ends were trimmed by 10 bases and 0 bases, with 21 bases remaining between them. Per the germline V gene, CDR1 is MNHEY and CDR2 is SVGEGT. The CDR3 is CATRLFTMVANTGELFF. The CDR3 DNA follows: TGTGCCACACGCCTTTTTACGATGGTCGCGAACACCGGGGAGCTGTTTTTT.

There are a few counts of this clonotype. The chain employs TRBV12-3 or TRBV12-4 and TRBJ2-3; 7 bases line up with TRBD2. V trimming: 6 bases; J trimming: 0 bases; junction bases outside the gene matches: 18. The CDR3 runs 19 residues. For the CDR3, the DNA is TGTGCCAGCAGCCCCGTGTTCGGGGCTAGCGGATCTAGCACAGATACGCAGTATTTT. Its protein product is CASSPVFGASGSSTDTQYF.

This clonotype was counted at least ten times. As DNA, the CDR3 is TGCGCCAGCAGCCAATTTCTCGTTGGGGGAAGGGGGGAAGCTTTCTTT. This gives the protein CASSQFLVGGRGEAFF. The V call is TRBV4-3, the J call TRBJ1-1; the D gene is possibly TRBD1 (6 bases). The length of the CDR3 is 16 residues. Germline assignment: CDR1 LGHNA and CDR2 YSLEER. Trimming took off 2 bases at V and 8 bases at J, with 21 bases between the two ends.

This clonotype was counted between two and nine times. The chain employs TRBV28 and TRBJ1-1, with a tentative D call TRBD1 (5 bases). The germline gives CDR1 MDHEN, CDR2 SYDVKM. CDR3 length equals 13 residues. Trimming shortened V by 10 bases and J by 4 bases, and 16 bases separated the two germline ends. The DNA of the CDR3 is TGTGCCACCGTGCTGGCTAGGGGCACTGAAGCTTTCTTT. Its translation: CATVLARGTEAFF.

This clonotype was found many times. The chain joins TRBV12-3 or TRBV12-4 to TRBJ2-1; 8 nucleotides align to TRBD1. The CDR3 consists of 17 residues. Losses at the gene ends were 1 base for V and 2 bases for J; bases not matched to a gene: 7. The CDR3 bases are TGTGCCAGCAGTTTAGGACAGGGGTATTCGGCCTACAATGAGCAGTTCTTC. Encoded protein: CASSLGQGYSAYNEQFF.

In regard to this clonotype: Given a much more abundant clone one base away, this may be a read error. J is TRBJ2-4 and V is TRBV7-8; 7 nucleotides agree with TRBD2. The CDR3 totals 15 residues. Germline loops: CDR1 SGHVS, CDR2 FQNEAQ. CDR3 sequence: CASGLDGTKWDIQYF. In DNA, the CDR3 is TGTGCCAGCGGCTTAGATGGGACTAAATGGGACATTCAGTACTTC. Combining the CDR3 with reference TRBV7-8 and TRBJ2-4 gives the whole variable domain GAGVSQSPRYKVAKRGQDVALRCDPISGHVSLFWYQQALGQGPEFLTYFQNEAQLDKSGLPSDRFFAERPEGSVSTLKIQRTQQEDSAVYLCASGLDGTKWDIQYFGAGTRLSVL.

The gene calls are TRBV4-3 and TRBJ2-4; 9 bases line up with TRBD1. The CDR3 covers 21 residues. V dropped 0 bases and J dropped 1; count of bases not matched to a gene: 16. From germline, CDR1 is LGHNA and CDR2 YSLEER. As DNA, the CDR3 is TGCGCCAGCAGCCAAGACCTGTCCGGGACAGGGTGGGGATTGGCCAAAAACATTCAGTACTTC. This gives the protein CASSQDLSGTGWGLAKNIQYF.

The chain employs TRBV7-9 and TRBJ2-1, with 8 bases that match TRBD2. After removal of 4 bases from V and 5 bases from J, the junction contained 19 bases not matched to a gene. The CDR3 sequence is 19 residues long. Germline lookup yields CDR1 SEHNR and CDR2 FQNEAQ (reference sequence). CDR3 sequence reads: CASSSKHIYTAGVHNEQFF. CDR3 DNA: TGTGCCAGCAGCTCAAAACACATATATACAGCGGGAGTACACAATGAGCAGTTCTTC.

The rearrangement uses TRBV7-9 and TRBJ1-2; possible D gene TRBD1, 5 bases. V lost 2 bases and J lost 5, with 9 bases in between. CDR3 length: 13 residues. Looked up from germline, CDR1 is SEHNR and CDR2 is FQNEAQ (reference sequence). CDR3 in amino acids: CASSLSAGYGYTF. The DNA of the CDR3 is TGTGCCAGCAGCTTATCGGCAGGGTATGGCTACACCTTC.

This clonotype showed up just a few times. The chain uses TRBV12-3 or TRBV12-4 and TRBJ1-5, with D possibly TRBD1 on 5 matching bases. The germline V and J ends were trimmed by 2 bases and 6 bases, with 11 bases remaining between them. The CDR3 loop spans 14 amino acids. The CDR3 reads CASSLPRVGQPQHF. For the CDR3, the DNA is TGTGCCAGCAGTTTACCCAGGGTGGGTCAGCCCCAGCATTTT.

In this sample, this clonotype turned up a few times. The chain employs TRBV6-2 or TRBV6-3 and TRBJ1-5, with D possibly matching TRBD1 (6 bases). Trimming removed 2 bases from V and 7 bases from J, with 12 bases in between. The CDR3 loop spans 14 amino acids. Germline CDR1 reads MNHEY; CDR2 reads SVGEGT. CDR3 coding DNA: TGTGCCAGCAGTTACCGGATGACAGGCCAGCCCCAGCATTTT. It codes for CASSYRMTGQPQHF.

V usage is TRBV27 and J usage is TRBJ1-4; 8 positions agree with TRBD1. The V gene's germline CDR1 is MNHEY and CDR2 SMNVEV (reference sequence). The V segment lost 9 bases and the J segment 10 bases; nucleotides outside the gene matches: 16. The CDR3 covers 15 residues. CDR3 bases: TGTGCCAGTAGTGGTCAGGGGGCTTTGGGGGCAAAACTGTTTTTT. Translation gives CASSGQGALGAKLFF.

This clonotype was detected many times. V gene TRBV6-5 combines with J gene TRBJ2-1; D unresolved. V was cut by 6 bases and J by 0 bases, with 12 bases left in between. In germline, CDR1 is MNHEY, CDR2 SVGAGI. The CDR3 spans 15 residues. The CDR3 nucleotides are TGTGCCAGCAGGTTAGACGGTCGCTCCTACAATGAGCAGTTCTTC. Residues: CASRLDGRSYNEQFF.

Many counts were recorded for this clonotype. The chain has TRBV7-2 and TRBJ2-2; D is undetermined. Trimming cost V 6 bases and J 7 bases, with 15 bases left between them. The V gene's germline CDR1 is SGHTA and CDR2 FQGNSA. The CDR3 consists of 14 residues. The chain's CDR3 is CASSRLGGVGELFF. DNA of the CDR3: TGTGCCAGCAGTCGCCTTGGCGGTGTCGGGGAGCTGTTTTTT.

This clonotype has ten or more counts. J is TRBJ2-3 and V is TRBV5-1; 7 nucleotides line up with TRBD2. The V segment lost 4 bases and the J segment 4 bases; nucleotides outside the gene matches: 9. The V gene's germline CDR1 is SGHRS and CDR2 YFSETQ. The CDR3 consists of 15 residues. The CDR3: CASSQSGIKPDTQYF. The CDR3 DNA follows: TGCGCCAGCAGCCAAAGCGGGATTAAGCCAGATACGCAGTATTTT. Drawing the rest from reference TRBV5-1 and TRBJ2-3, the complete variable domain is KAGVTQTPRYLIKTRGQQVTLSCSPISGHRSVSWYQQTPGQGLQFLFEYFSETQRNKGNFPGRFSGRQFSNSRSEMNVSTLELGDSALYLCASSQSGIKPDTQYFGPGTRLTVL.

The table lists this clonotype with many counts. The V and J genes are TRBV28 and TRBJ2-7, with 9 bases that match TRBD2. The CDR3 has 16 residues. Per the germline V gene, CDR1 is MDHEN and CDR2 is SYDVKM. The V and J ends lost 5 bases and 7 bases, in that order; junction bases with no gene match: 15. The CDR3 sequence: CASSPFSSGRGGEQYF. The CDR3 DNA sequence: TGTGCCAGCAGTCCGTTCAGTAGCGGGAGAGGTGGAGAGCAGTACTTC.

This clonotype has ten or more counts. The gene calls are TRBV2 and TRBJ2-4; D might be TRBD2 (6 bases). Germline-derived CDR1 and CDR2 are SNHLY and FYNNEI. The CDR3 is 17 amino acids. The V end was cut by 0 bases, the J end by 2 bases, with 14 bases between. The CDR3 protein is CASSEAGGRRTKNIQYF. The CDR3, as DNA: TGTGCCAGCAGTGAAGCGGGTGGGAGGCGGACCAAAAACATTCAGTACTTC.

At least ten counts were recorded for this clonotype. The rearrangement links TRBV20-1 to TRBJ2-5; TRBD1 might be the D (6 bases). Germline assignment: CDR1 DFQATT and CDR2 SNEGSKA (reference sequence). The CDR3 sequence is 14 residues long. The V and J ends lost 4 bases and 6 bases respectively, with 18 bases between them. The chain's CDR3 is CSAKSGGGSKTQYF. CDR3 coding DNA: TGCAGTGCTAAGTCGGGTGGGGGCTCGAAGACCCAGTACTTC.

The chain joins TRBV25-1 to TRBJ1-1, with 8 bases that match TRBD1. J lost 3 bases, V lost 4 bases, and 1 base had no gene match. The CDR3 loop spans 13 amino acids. Germline V gives CDR1 MGHDK, CDR2 SYGVNS. As DNA, the CDR3 is TGTGCCAGCAGTGCAGGGGGCTACACTGAAGCTTTCTTT. It yields the protein CASSAGGYTEAFF.